The clone carrying this T cell receptor beta chain was seen a few times. As yet, its antigen is unknown. Ophthalmopathy cases met thresholds of Clinical Activity Score at least 3, NOSPECS grade at least 4 and duration under 3 months. Lactation, pregnancy, other autoimmune disease or uncontrolled infection led to exclusion of patients. These data are taken from a study of T cells in Graves' hyperthyroidism and ophthalmopathy. General observations from the study: It was a median approximately 6 months before onset that the model predicted ophthalmopathy.

There are 14 residues in the CDR3. CDR1 is LNHDA, CDR2 SQIVND, per germline (reference sequence). Germline trimming cut 6 bases from V and 8 bases from J; bases unmatched to any gene: 10. Researchers took RNA transcripts and amplified the TCR beta CDR3 regions from them. Using the HTBI primer set, a first-round RT-PCR was run on the TCR CDR3. One entry per CDR3 protein, called by TCRdb with MiXCR from the multiplex PCR reads. Found here are hundreds of thousands of distinct CDR3 sequences, roughly 15% of them singletons; the top ten hold approximately 13%. The source material was blood. This TCR was recovered from a woman aged 45-60 years with Graves' ophthalmopathy. The chain has TRBV19 and TRBJ1-5; 7 nucleotides match TRBD1. CDR3 in DNA: TGTGCCAGTAGAAAAGGGGGCGGAACGGAGCCCCAGCATTTT. It codes for CASRKGGGTEPQHF.